The present TCR beta chain was sequenced within a study of T cell repertoires in cytomegalovirus infection. Background on the study: Indicated by public TCR beta signatures were CMV infection and matching HLA type. Study conclusions and caveats: CMV-specific TCR beta clonotypes restricted by HLA-C were the ones dominating the ex vivo response. There were carriers of CMV plus the relevant HLA, and cumulative public TCR beta family frequency identified them.

This clonotype showed up just a few times. The antigen is undetermined. TCRdb ran MiXCR on the reads and lists one entry per CDR3 protein. The sample shows 350,000 to 450,000 distinct CDR3 sequences, approximately 18% of them seen only once. The sample comprised PBMCs. This receptor was obtained from a human donor in good health (CMV status not recorded). Some clones in this sample may be carry-over from other donors' samples.

CDR3 DNA sequence: TGTGCCAGCAGTGGGCTAGCGGAGGCCCTGGGGACCTACGAGCAGTACTTC. Translation gives CASSGLAEALGTYEQYF. This chain connects TRBV2 to TRBJ2-7; 7 bases are a match to TRBD2. Trimming at V came to 4 bases and at J to 2 bases, leaving 14 bases not matched to a gene. Germline V CDR1 and CDR2: SNHLY, FYNNEI. The CDR3 loop spans 17 amino acids.